The 17 T cell receptor beta chains reported below all come from one sample, sequenced in a study of shared clonotypes between healthy human individuals. Profiling relied on immunoSEQ multiplex PCR, and the TCRdb table lists in-frame clones only, not all of them. This sample has some 1,400,000 clones, with roughly 96% found just once. Sequencing was done on a sample of naive CD4+ T cells sorted from blood. Subset indicated: CD45RA+ positively selected. The receptors derive from a man under 40 in good health.

The chain couples TRBV4-1 to TRBJ2-7, with D perhaps matching TRBD2 (5 bases). Trimming left V 1 base short and J 0 bases short, with 7 bases between. There are 14 residues in the CDR3. The V gene's germline CDR1 is MGHRA and CDR2 YSYEKL. The CDR3 region has the DNA TGCGCCAGCAGCCAAGTGGGGAGCTCCTACGAGCAGTACTTC. As protein: CASSQVGSSYEQYF.

On this clone itself: This specimen includes other DNA sequences encoding the same CDR3. This chain connects TRBV7-6 to TRBJ2-2, with D possibly TRBD2 on 5 matching bases. Germline V CDR1 and CDR2: SGHVS, FNYEAQ. This CDR3 has 15 amino acids. V lost 1 base, J lost 0 bases, and 6 bases lay in between. CDR3 sequence reads: CASSLGTANTGELFF. The CDR3 nucleotides read TGTGCCAGCAGCTTAGGGACTGCGAACACCGGGGAGCTGTTTTTT. The full variable domain, rest sourced from reference TRBV7-6 and TRBJ2-2, is GAGVSQSPRYKVTKRGQDVALRCDPISGHVSLYWYRQALGQGPEFLTYFNYEAQQDKSGLPNDRFSAERPEGSISTLTIQRTEQRDSAMYRCASSLGTANTGELFFGEGSRLTVL.

The chain joins TRBV6-5 to TRBJ1-1, with TRBD1 matching over 8 bases. CDR3 length: 14 amino acids. Unmatched junction bases numbered 8, after V lost 7 bases and J lost 4 bases. Germline CDR1 MNHEY, CDR2 SVGAGI. The CDR3 sequence is CASKSQGVSTEAFF. In nucleotides, the CDR3 is TGTGCCAGCAAATCACAGGGGGTGAGCACTGAAGCTTTCTTT.

This sequence joins TRBV2 and TRBJ2-2; TRBD1 aligns across 8 bases. CDR3 size: 16 residues. V shed 2 bases and J 2 bases; nucleotides not matched to a gene: 4. In germline, CDR1 is SNHLY, CDR2 FYNNEI. The CDR3 DNA reads as TGTGCCAGCAGTGAACAGGGGGCAGGTAACACCGGGGAGCTGTTTTTT. This encodes CASSEQGAGNTGELFF.

This clone appeared a single time. The chain uses TRBV10-3 and TRBJ2-5; unclear D gene. CDR3 length: 13 residues. The germline V gene has CDR1 ENHRY and CDR2 SYGVKD. V gave up 0 bases and J gave up 7 bases, with 9 bases separating them. The CDR3 is CAISESGYGTQYF. Written as DNA, the CDR3 is TGTGCCATCAGTGAGTCCGGCTATGGGACCCAGTACTTC.

The CDR3 loop is CASSLSPLEKETQYF. CDR3 sequence (DNA): TGCGCCAGCAGCTTAAGCCCCTTAGAAAAAGAGACCCAGTACTTC. The chain recombines TRBV5-1 with TRBJ2-5; no definite D call. V gave up 2 bases and J gave up 3 bases, with 14 bases separating them. The CDR3 is 15 amino acids. The germline V gene has CDR1 SGHRS and CDR2 YFSETQ.

This rearrangement joins TRBV5-1 to TRBJ2-1; D uncertain. Germline-derived CDR1 and CDR2 are SGHRS and YFSETQ. The V end was cut by 4 bases, the J end by 8 bases, with 13 bases between. This CDR3 region has 13 residues. CDR3 in amino acids: CASSRSFGDEQFF. The CDR3 DNA is TGCGCCAGCAGCCGATCGTTTGGTGATGAGCAGTTCTTC.

The chain combines TRBV28 with TRBJ2-7; possible D gene TRBD2, 5 bases. Trimming shortened V by 5 bases and J by 5 bases, and 13 bases separated the two germline ends. Germline assignment: CDR1 MDHEN and CDR2 SYDVKM. CDR3 length equals 13 residues. CDR3 DNA: TGTGCCAGCAGTCAGGACTTCCCGAACGAGCAGTACTTC. Protein: CASSQDFPNEQYF.

The chain combines TRBV11-2 with TRBJ2-7; the D is unclear. This CDR3 has 15 residues. The V end was cut by 1 base, the J end by 3 bases, with 13 bases between. Germline CDR1 and CDR2: SGHAT and FQNNGV. The CDR3 DNA follows: TGTGCCAGCAGCTTAGTAGCTACTGCCAGCTACGAGCAGTACTTC. Residues: CASSLVATASYEQYF.

V usage is TRBV4-3 and J usage is TRBJ2-7; no clear D gene. Trimming left V 4 bases short and J 3 bases short, with 10 bases between. The CDR3 is made up of 13 amino acids. From germline, CDR1 is LGHNA and CDR2 YSLEER. As DNA, the CDR3 is TGCGCCAGCAGCCCCCGAGAAGGCTACGAGCAGTACTTC. It yields the protein CASSPREGYEQYF.

V is TRBV7-3 and J is TRBJ2-2; 10 nucleotides agree with TRBD2. Looked up from germline, CDR1 is SGHTA and CDR2 is FQGTGA. With V trimmed by 4 bases and J by 7 bases, 6 bases remained unmatched. The CDR3 covers 15 residues. The CDR3 region is CASSSSGRAGGELFF. Here the CDR3 DNA reads TGTGCCAGCAGCTCCAGCGGGAGGGCCGGCGGGGAGCTGTTTTTT.

This clone turned up a few times. The genes are TRBV27 and TRBJ2-6; 12 nucleotides line up with TRBD2. The V gene's germline CDR1 is MNHEY and CDR2 SMNVEV (reference sequence). Trimming at V came to 8 bases and at J to 3 bases, leaving 8 bases not matched to a gene. This CDR3 comprises 17 residues. CDR3 sequence: CASGRLAGADGANVLTF. The DNA for the CDR3 is TGTGCCAGCGGTAGACTAGCGGGAGCTGATGGGGCCAACGTCCTGACTTTC.

A note on this clone: The identical CDR3 is also encoded by other nucleotide sequences in the sample. This chain joins TRBV27 and TRBJ2-3; D may be TRBD1 (5 bases). This CDR3 is built from 15 residues. Deletions cut 3 bases from V and 0 bases from J, with 10 bases between. The germline CDR1 and CDR2 sequences are MNHEY and SMNVEV (reference sequence). The CDR3 sequence: CASSLSRASTDTQYF. As DNA, the CDR3 is TGTGCCAGCAGTTTGTCCAGGGCTAGCACAGATACGCAGTATTTT.

The chain couples TRBV4-2 to TRBJ2-3; possible D gene TRBD1, 5 bases. CDR1 and CDR2 (germline): LGHNA, YNFKEQ. This CDR3 is built from 15 residues. Trimming removed 0 bases from V and 1 base from J, with 8 bases in between. CDR3 protein: CASSQDRRGTDTQYF. CDR3 DNA sequence: TGTGCCAGCAGCCAAGATCGCAGGGGCACAGATACGCAGTATTTT.

The genes are TRBV30 and TRBJ1-5, with D possibly being TRBD1 (6 bases). This CDR3 comprises 15 residues. Trimming left V 2 bases short and J 10 bases short, with 21 bases between. Germline loops: CDR1 GTSNPN, CDR2 SVGIG (reference sequence). The CDR3 DNA follows: TGTGCCTGGAGTTCCTCCGACAGGCGGGGAGGCCCCCAGCATTTT. The encoded protein is CAWSSSDRRGGPQHF.

The chain couples TRBV7-2 to TRBJ2-1; D remains unclear. The length of the CDR3 is 13 residues. CDR1 and CDR2 from the germline V gene are SGHTA and FQGNSA. Trimming shortened V by 7 bases and J by 0 bases, and 7 bases separated the two germline ends. The CDR3 nucleotides read TGTGCCAGCACCTCGTCCTCCTACAATGAGCAGTTCTTC. Residues: CASTSSSYNEQFF.

Only one count was recorded for this clone. The sample carries other DNA sequences with the same CDR3. The V call is TRBV18, the J call TRBJ2-1; D might be TRBD2 (6 bases). From germline, CDR1 is KGHSH and CDR2 LQKENI. The ends were cut back, 2 bases at V and 0 bases at J, with 8 bases in the middle. This CDR3 is 15 amino acids long. As DNA, the CDR3 is TGTGCCAGCTCACCAGGGGGGAGCTCCTACAATGAGCAGTTCTTC. It specifies CASSPGGSSYNEQFF.